This T cell receptor (beta chain) was observed in a study of blood T cell repertoires in COVID-19. For the study at large: COVID-19 samples collected from the United States, Italy and Spain covered acute and convalescent phases. Nucleic acid was either cDNA or gDNA, and it came from T cells, B-cell-depleted T cells, or PBMCs.

Trimming at V came to 1 base and at J to 7 bases, leaving 12 bases not matched to a gene. This CDR3 has 16 amino acids. Germline V gene sequence: CDR1 MGHRA, CDR2 YSYEKL. Original data processing: Amplification of reference gene primers provided the estimated nucleated cell counts. Assay used: immunoSEQ multiplex PCR; TCRdb lists only in-frame clones, some missing. V, J and clone size are taken as reported in that table, and D and trimming were inferred from the DNA itself. The sample yields about 41,000 clones, around 90% seen once. The chain recombines TRBV4-1 with TRBJ2-7; the match to TRBD1 covers 8 bases. The source material was peripheral blood. The sequence derives from a human donor in a cohort sampled during active COVID-19. CDR3 nucleotides: TGCGCCAGCAGCCAAGCCCCGACAGGGGCCGCCGTTGAGCAGTACTTC. This codes for CASSQAPTGAAVEQYF.